This TCR beta chain was sequenced in a study of shared clonotypes between healthy human individuals. In the study overall: Sampling drew on donors who were two women and a few men aged 18 to 49. Study-level findings and limits: The study found lower generation probabilities in non-shared clonotypes than in those shared by all four donors. The study found about 5% of naive CD4 clonotypes shared across a handful of donors.

A word on this clone: The antigen is unknown.

CDR1 is SGHRS, CDR2 YFSETQ, per germline. The V and J ends lost 4 bases and 2 bases respectively, with 16 bases between them. The CDR3 has 15 amino acids. Assay: immunoSEQ multiplex PCR; the TCRdb copy retains only in-frame clones and omits some. The table has fewer than 200,000 clones, over 50% seen once; the top ten hold more than 9%. The specimen was memory CD4+ T cells sorted from blood. Documented subset: CD45RA-negative fraction. The chain has TRBV5-1 and TRBJ2-7; D remains ambiguous. The clonotype originates from a man aged 25 to 40 in good health. The CDR3 protein is CASSVDGNPAYEQYF. In DNA, the CDR3 is TGCGCCAGCAGCGTTGATGGAAACCCAGCCTACGAGCAGTACTTC.